This TCR beta chain was recorded in a study of T-cell reconstitution after alpha-beta-depleted transplantation in children. Details on this clonotype: Its matching antigen is unknown.

CDR1 is SGHRS, CDR2 YFSETQ, per germline. Trimming removed 3 bases at V and 2 bases at J, with 9 bases between. This CDR3 has 15 residues. Unique molecular identifiers tagged the TCRbeta library. MiXCR, applied by TCRdb to the PCR reads, yields one record per CDR3 protein. Of some 26,000 distinct CDR3 sequences listed, 15% to 20% were seen once; the top ten hold roughly 37%. Study-level results: The study reportedly traced alpha-beta T cells about two months after transplant to several hundred expanded graft clones.

The source material was PBMCs, mostly from graft donor cells, sampled 60 days after TCRalphabeta/CD19-depleted stem cell transplant. V and J are TRBV5-1 and TRBJ2-6; TRBD2 is a possible D gene (5 bases). This TCR was recovered from a male patient between 2 and 15 years old who had a stem cell transplant for acute lymphoblastic leukemia, so the T cells may come from the graft donor. CDR3 DNA: TGCGCCAGCAGCTGGGAGCAGACTGGGGCCAACGTCCTGACTTTC. It is translated as CASSWEQTGANVLTF.